These 28 T cell receptor beta chains were sequenced from one sample in a study of cytotoxic CD8 clonotypes in ibrutinib-treated CLL (dated by TCRdb to the early 2020s). To prepare the library, the immunoSEQ multiplex PCR assay was applied. The source is immuneACCESS, and TCRdb retained only in-frame sequences with V and J called. Part of the clones is not carried over; for the studies checked, unresolved V genes explain less than half of this, and the remainder is unexplained. The sample yields 50,000 or so clones; 57% were counted once. Of the sample, approximately 30% is held by the ten largest clones. The time point tag for this specimen amounts to: roughly 23 months on ibrutinib. This specimen was PBMCs, taken after 24 months of ibrutinib treatment. These receptors were collected from a human donor with chronic lymphocytic leukemia.

This chain uses TRBV6-5 with TRBJ2-5; D ambiguous. Germline V CDR1 and CDR2: MNHEY, SVGAGI. The CDR3 length is 14 residues. V dropped 7 bases and J dropped 4 bases, with 16 bases sitting between them. The CDR3 sequence is CASTRRTGGETQYF. Written as DNA, the CDR3 is TGTGCCAGCACGAGACGGACGGGCGGAGAGACCCAGTACTTC.

The rearrangement uses TRBV5-4 and TRBJ1-3; D is uncertain. Trimming shortened V by 1 base and J by 0 bases, and 17 bases separated the two germline ends. The CDR3 extends over 18 amino acids. Germline lookup yields CDR1 SGHNT and CDR2 YYREEE (reference sequence). CDR3 DNA sequence: TGTGCCAGCAGCTTGCTGTCAGGAAGAGGTACCTCTGGAAACACCATATATTTT. Translation: CASSLLSGRGTSGNTIYF.

This chain joins TRBV27 and TRBJ2-7; D call uncertain. The CDR3 has 14 amino acids. V lost 0 bases to trimming and J lost 2 bases, with 8 bases between them. CDR1 is MNHEY, CDR2 SMNVEV, per germline (reference sequence). CDR3 nucleotide sequence: TGTGCCAGCAGTTTATCTTCTCGTCCCTACGAGCAGTACTTC. Translation gives CASSLSSRPYEQYF.

The genes are TRBV5-1 and TRBJ2-3; D may be TRBD2 (6 bases). Trimming left V 4 bases short and J 3 bases short, with 9 bases between. Per germline, CDR1 SGHRS and CDR2 YFSETQ. The CDR3 is 13 amino acids. CDR3 DNA: TGCGCCAGCAGCGGGAGGTGGACAGATACGCAGTATTTT. This translates into CASSGRWTDTQYF.

The V gene is TRBV6-6, the J gene TRBJ2-7; D perhaps matches TRBD2 (6 bases). The germline gives CDR1 MNHNY, CDR2 SVGAGI (reference sequence). CDR3 length: 13 residues. Trimming shortened V by 8 bases and J by 2 bases, and 13 bases separated the two germline ends. The DNA for the CDR3 is TGTGCCAGCGCCCGTGGCGGGACCTACGAGCAGTACTTC. Translation gives CASARGGTYEQYF.

The chain couples TRBV5-1 to TRBJ2-2; weak D call: TRBD1 (5 bases). Trimming took off 0 bases at V and 5 bases at J, with 11 bases between the two ends. Per the germline V gene, CDR1 is SGHRS and CDR2 is YFSETQ. There are 15 residues in the CDR3. CDR3 nucleotide sequence: TGCGCCAGCAGCTTGGCGGCAGGGTCTACCGGGGAGCTGTTTTTT. Translated, it gives CASSLAAGSTGELFF.

To note about this clone: Other DNA sequences in this specimen translate into the identical CDR3. The V and J genes are TRBV29-1 and TRBJ2-5; D is perhaps TRBD1 or TRBD2 (6 bases each). The germline gives CDR1 SQVTM, CDR2 ANQGSEA. The CDR3 is 12 residues long. V was shortened by 5 bases and J by 5 bases, with 12 bases between the two germline ends. The CDR3 sequence is CSVLAGGETQYF. CDR3 nucleotide sequence: TGCAGCGTTTTAGCCGGGGGCGAGACCCAGTACTTC. Supplemented by reference TRBV29-1 and TRBJ2-5, the full variable domain reads SAVISQKPSRDICQRGTSLTIQCQVDSQVTMMFWYRQQPGQSLTLIATANQGSEATYESGFVIDKFPISRPNLTFSTLTVSNMSPEDSSIYLCSVLAGGETQYFGPGTRLLVL.

The sample holds a few counts of this clone. The chain combines TRBV5-1 with TRBJ2-1, with no clear D. V was shortened by 0 bases and J by 0 bases, with 13 bases between the two germline ends. Germline CDR1 is SGHRS and CDR2 is YFSETQ. The CDR3 length is 17 residues. CDR3: CASSLGLAASSYNEQFF. The CDR3 DNA sequence: TGCGCCAGCAGCTTGGGGCTGGCGGCAAGCTCCTACAATGAGCAGTTCTTC.

The CDR3 nucleotides read TGTGCCAGCAGTTTATCGGGACGCAGTACGAACAATGAGCAGTTCTTC. Translated, it gives CASSLSGRSTNNEQFF. The chain joins TRBV27 to TRBJ2-1; D could derive from TRBD1 or TRBD2 (5 bases each). There are 16 residues in the CDR3. V was shortened by 0 bases and J by 5 bases, with 14 bases between the two germline ends. Germline assignment: CDR1 MNHEY and CDR2 SMNVEV (reference sequence).

The V gene is TRBV5-1, the J gene TRBJ1-3; no firm D call. This CDR3 contains 15 residues. Trimming removed 1 base at V and 4 bases at J, with 12 bases between. Germline CDR1 SGHRS, CDR2 YFSETQ. CDR3 DNA sequence: TGCGCCAGCAGCTTGTTGCTAGCGCCCGGAAACACCATATATTTT. It specifies CASSLLLAPGNTIYF.

The V and J genes are TRBV7-9 and TRBJ2-5; 12 positions agree with TRBD2. Trimming cost V 4 bases and J 7 bases; bases outside gene matches: 7. This CDR3 has 15 amino acids. Germline V CDR1 and CDR2: SEHNR, FQNEAQ (reference sequence). The CDR3 protein is CASSSLAGGLRTQYF. CDR3 sequence (DNA): TGTGCCAGCAGCTCGCTAGCGGGGGGGCTTCGGACCCAGTACTTC.

V gene TRBV5-1 combines with J gene TRBJ2-5; 13 bases agree with TRBD2. Losses at the gene ends were 4 bases for V and 1 base for J; bases not matched to a gene: 4. The germline gives CDR1 SGHRS, CDR2 YFSETQ. This CDR3 has 16 residues. This CDR3 reads CASSEGLAGFQETQYF. The CDR3 nucleotides read TGCGCCAGCAGCGAGGGACTAGCGGGGTTCCAAGAGACCCAGTACTTC. The full variable domain, with the rest looked up from reference TRBV5-1 and TRBJ2-5, is KAGVTQTPRYLIKTRGQQVTLSCSPISGHRSVSWYQQTPGQGLQFLFEYFSETQRNKGNFPGRFSGRQFSNSRSEMNVSTLELGDSALYLCASSEGLAGFQETQYFGPGTRLLVL.

V and J are TRBV19 and TRBJ2-1; 9 positions agree with TRBD2. Germline V gives CDR1 LNHDA, CDR2 SQIVND (reference sequence). This CDR3 has 17 amino acids. The V and J ends lost 3 bases and 7 bases, in that order; junction bases with no gene match: 13. This CDR3 reads CASSIQSTSGPTNEQFF. CDR3 bases: TGTGCCAGTAGTATCCAATCGACTAGCGGACCTACAAATGAGCAGTTCTTC.

The J gene is TRBJ2-1, the V gene TRBV11-3; D may be TRBD2 (6 bases). Germline assignment: CDR1 SGHNT and CDR2 YENEEA. Deletions cut 5 bases from V and 0 bases from J, with 11 bases between. This CDR3 comprises 15 residues. As DNA, the CDR3 is TGTGCCAGCAGCCCCTCGGGGGTCTCCTACAATGAGCAGTTCTTC. Amino acid sequence: CASSPSGVSYNEQFF.

The chain couples TRBV14 to TRBJ1-1, with a tentative D call TRBD1 (6 bases). The CDR3 spans 13 residues. The germline V gene has CDR1 SGHDN and CDR2 FVKESK. V was trimmed by 5 bases and J by 5 bases, leaving 12 bases between them. CDR3 amino acids: CASSGGSRTEAFF. The CDR3 DNA sequence: TGTGCCAGCAGCGGGGGCAGTAGGACTGAAGCTTTCTTT.

This chain joins TRBV21-1 and TRBJ1-5. TRBV21-1 is marked as a pseudogene. The length of the CDR3 is 17 residues. The CDR3 region has the DNA TGTGCCAGCAGCAAAGGACCGCAGAGTAATAGCAATCAGCCCCAGCATTTT. Translation gives CASSKGPQSNSNQPQHF.

The sample holds a few counts of this clone. The V gene is TRBV5-1, the J gene TRBJ1-1; 12 positions agree with TRBD1. The J segment lost 5 bases and the V segment lost 7 bases, leaving 9 bases of the junction unmatched. There are 15 residues in the CDR3. Germline V lookup: CDR1 SGHRS, CDR2 YFSETQ. CDR3 amino acids: CASAGTGGAGTEAFF. CDR3 coding DNA: TGCGCCAGCGCCGGGACAGGGGGCGCGGGTACTGAAGCTTTCTTT.

V gene TRBV5-4 combines with J gene TRBJ1-2; perhaps TRBD1 as D (6 bases). The CDR3 has 13 residues. Trimming left V 3 bases short and J 4 bases short, with 10 bases between. Germline lookup yields CDR1 SGHNT and CDR2 YYREEE (reference sequence). The CDR3 DNA reads TGTGCCAGCAGCTCACAGGGAGCCTATGGCTACACCTTC. As protein: CASSSQGAYGYTF. The full variable domain, completed using reference TRBV5-4 and TRBJ1-2, is ETGVTQSPTHLIKTRGQQVTLRCSSQSGHNTVSWYQQALGQGPQFIFQYYREEENGRGNFPPRFSGLQFPNYSSELNVNALELDDSALYLCASSSQGAYGYTFGSGTRLTVV.

This chain links TRBV27 with TRBJ2-1, with D possibly being TRBD2 (7 bases). The V and J ends lost 5 bases and 14 bases respectively, with 16 bases between them. The germline CDR1 and CDR2 sequences are MNHEY and SMNVEV (reference sequence). CDR3 size: 12 residues. CDR3 protein: CASSLPGGREFF. The CDR3 DNA is TGTGCCAGCAGTCTGCCGGGGGGCCGCGAGTTCTTC.

The genes are TRBV19 and TRBJ2-1; 8 bases line up with TRBD2. Germline CDR1 and CDR2: LNHDA and SQIVND (reference sequence). The CDR3 spans 15 residues. The V segment lost 5 bases and the J segment 7 bases; nucleotides outside the gene matches: 10. The DNA for the CDR3 is TGTGCCAGTAGTTTCATGCGGGGGGCCGGGAATGAGCAGTTCTTC. Protein: CASSFMRGAGNEQFF.

The V gene is TRBV2, the J gene TRBJ2-5; the match to TRBD1 covers 10 bases. Germline V lookup: CDR1 SNHLY, CDR2 FYNNEI. CDR3 length equals 14 residues. V shed 6 bases, J shed 1 base, and the junction held 2 bases outside the gene matches. CDR3 nucleotide sequence: TGTGCCAGCAGACGGACAGGGGGCCAAGAGACCCAGTACTTC. Its protein is CASRRTGGQETQYF. The variable domain in full, completed from reference TRBV2 and TRBJ2-5, reads EPEVTQTPSHQVTQMGQEVILRCVPISNHLYFYWYRQILGQKVEFLVSFYNNEISEKSEIFDDQFSVERPDGSNFTLKIRSTKLEDSAMYFCASRRTGGQETQYFGPGTRLLVL.

The chain has TRBV19 and TRBJ2-3; D remains ambiguous. V was cut by 1 base and J by 4 bases, with 12 bases left in between. This CDR3 region has 15 residues. From germline, CDR1 is LNHDA and CDR2 SQIVND (reference sequence). CDR3 DNA: TGTGCCAGTAGTATAGTAGTTTTTCACGCAGATACGCAGTATTTT. Its translation: CASSIVVFHADTQYF.

By its share, this clone is medium-sized. J is TRBJ1-2 and V is TRBV29-1, with a possible D match to TRBD1 (6 bases). V lost 3 bases and J 4 bases, leaving 12 bases between the germline ends. This CDR3 is built from 13 residues. Germline V gene sequence: CDR1 SQVTM, CDR2 ANQGSEA. The CDR3 loop is CSVDRGGGYGYTF. CDR3 sequence (DNA): TGCAGCGTTGATCGGGGAGGGGGCTATGGCTACACCTTC.

The chain carries TRBV6-6 and TRBJ2-2; D not resolved. V lost 2 bases and J 2 bases, leaving 6 bases between the germline ends. CDR1 is MNHNY and CDR2 is SVGAGI in the germline V gene (reference sequence). This CDR3 region has 14 residues. DNA for the CDR3: TGTGCCAGCAGTTACGGGCATAACACCGGGGAGCTGTTTTTT. Protein product: CASSYGHNTGELFF.

This clone was counted ten times or more. The chain carries TRBV9 and TRBJ2-7; 7 bases align to TRBD2. The trim removed 3 bases at V and 6 bases at J, leaving 3 bases unmatched. CDR3 length: 12 residues. Germline V gives CDR1 SGDLS, CDR2 YYNGEE. The CDR3 sequence: CASSAGGGEQYF. The CDR3 DNA reads as TGTGCCAGCAGCGCTGGGGGGGGCGAGCAGTACTTC.

This clone was seen only a few times. The chain links TRBV29-1 to TRBJ1-2; possibly TRBD1 for D (6 bases). The CDR3 loop spans 14 amino acids. The germline CDR1 and CDR2 sequences are SQVTM and ANQGSEA. With 4 bases removed from V and 0 bases from J, the gap between germline ends came to 12 bases. The CDR3 region is CSVGGQETNYGYTF. As DNA, the CDR3 is TGCAGCGTTGGGGGACAAGAAACTAACTATGGCTACACCTTC.

The chain has TRBV13 and TRBJ2-2, with TRBD1 matching over 7 bases. CDR1 PRHDT and CDR2 FYEKMQ come from the germline V gene (reference sequence). V trimming: 3 bases; J trimming: 5 bases; junction bases outside the gene matches: 3. CDR3 length: 14 amino acids. Written as DNA, the CDR3 is TGTGCCAGCAGCTTGGACAGGACGACCGGGGAGCTGTTTTTT. Protein product: CASSLDRTTGELFF.

The rearrangement joins TRBV6-1 to TRBJ1-1; weak D call: TRBD1 (5 bases). Trimming cost V 6 bases and J 5 bases, with 16 bases left between them. CDR1 and CDR2 (germline): MNHNS, SASEGT. The length of the CDR3 is 14 residues. CDR3 region: CASSSGTVGTEAFF. CDR3 DNA sequence: TGTGCCAGCAGCTCGGGGACGGTGGGGACTGAAGCTTTCTTT.